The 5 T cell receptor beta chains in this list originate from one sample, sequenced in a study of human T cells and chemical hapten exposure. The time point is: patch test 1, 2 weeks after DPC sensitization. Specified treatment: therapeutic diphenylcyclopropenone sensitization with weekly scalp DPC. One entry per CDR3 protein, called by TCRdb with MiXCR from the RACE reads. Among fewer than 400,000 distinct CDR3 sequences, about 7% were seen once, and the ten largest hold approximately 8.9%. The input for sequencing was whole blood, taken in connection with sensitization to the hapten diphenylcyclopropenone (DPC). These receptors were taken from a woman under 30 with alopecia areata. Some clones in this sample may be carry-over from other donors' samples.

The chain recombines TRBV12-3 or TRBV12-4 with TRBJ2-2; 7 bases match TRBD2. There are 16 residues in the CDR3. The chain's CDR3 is CASQRALGGDTGELFF. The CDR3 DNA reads TGTGCTTCTCAAAGGGCCCTTGGGGGGGACACCGGGGAGCTGTTTTTT.

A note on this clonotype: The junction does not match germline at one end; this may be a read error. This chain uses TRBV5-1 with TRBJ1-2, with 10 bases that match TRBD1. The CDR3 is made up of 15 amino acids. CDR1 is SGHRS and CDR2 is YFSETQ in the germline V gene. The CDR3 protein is CTSSQRQGATYGYTF. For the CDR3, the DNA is TGCACCAGCAGCCAGAGACAGGGGGCTACCTATGGCTACACCTTC.

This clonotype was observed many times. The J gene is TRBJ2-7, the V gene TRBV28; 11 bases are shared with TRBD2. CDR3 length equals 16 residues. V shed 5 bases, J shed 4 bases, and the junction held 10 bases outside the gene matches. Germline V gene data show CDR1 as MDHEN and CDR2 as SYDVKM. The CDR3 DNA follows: TGTGCCAGCAGTCCCCTCACGGCTAGCGGGAGGTACGAGCAGTACTTC. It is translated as CASSPLTASGRYEQYF.

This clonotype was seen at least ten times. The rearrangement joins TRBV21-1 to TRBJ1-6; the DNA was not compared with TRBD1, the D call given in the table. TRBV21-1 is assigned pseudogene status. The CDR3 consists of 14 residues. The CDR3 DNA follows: TGTGCCAGCAGCAACGGGACAGATAATTCACCCCTCCACTTT. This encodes CASSNGTDNSPLHF.

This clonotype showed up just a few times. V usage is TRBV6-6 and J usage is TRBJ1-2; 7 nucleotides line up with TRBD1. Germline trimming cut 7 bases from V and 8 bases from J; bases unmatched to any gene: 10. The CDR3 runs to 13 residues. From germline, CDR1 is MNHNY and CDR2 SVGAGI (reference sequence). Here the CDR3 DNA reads TGTGCCAGCACCCCCACGACAGGGAACGGCTACACCTTC. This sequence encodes CASTPTTGNGYTF.